A selection of T cell receptor beta chains follows, all from one sample in a study of blood T cell repertoires in COVID-19. Libraries were prepared by immunoSEQ multiplex PCR; TCRdb keeps only in-frame clonotypes and omits some of them. The top ten clones hold roughly 36% of a sample with under 85,000 clones, 65% to 85% of them seen once. The material sequenced was peripheral blood. The receptors here all came from a man older than 75 with active or convalescent COVID-19. Each CDR3 is given with its conserved first and last residue. D genes are given only for firm matches. Some rows mark clone size as missing; the rest say once, few, many or name a class of expanded clone.

TRBV4-3	NA	TRBD2	TRBJ2-3	CASSQTQGIAGGITDTQYF	TGCGCCAGCAGCCAAACGCAGGGGATAGCGGGAGGGATCACAGATACGCAGTATTTT
TRBV6-4	once	TRBD1	TRBJ1-1	CASSHRGSLPFF	TGTGCCAGCAGCCACAGGGGGTCACTACCTTTCTTT
TRBV6-1	NA	NA	TRBJ1-2	CASSEFGTFNYGYTF	TGTGCCAGCAGTGAATTCGGGACATTTAACTATGGCTACACCTTC
TRBV2	NA	TRBD1	TRBJ2-2	CASTTGGGLDTGELFF	TGTGCCAGCACCACAGGGGGCGGTTTGGACACCGGGGAGCTGTTTTTT
TRBV7-3	NA	NA	TRBJ1-1	CASRGAANTEAFF	TGTGCCAGCAGAGGGGCAGCGAACACTGAAGCTTTCTTT
TRBV2	NA	NA	TRBJ2-3	CASSGGGRGGTDTQYF	TGTGCCAGCAGTGGAGGAGGGCGGGGAGGCACAGATACGCAGTATTTT
TRBV5-6	NA	TRBD2	TRBJ2-5	CASSWTSGTPITQETQYF	TGTGCCAGCAGCTGGACTAGCGGGACCCCTATTACCCAAGAGACCCAGTACTTC
TRBV2	NA	TRBD1	TRBJ1-5	CASSGTGGSQPQHF	TGTGCCAGCAGTGGTACAGGGGGCAGCCAGCCCCAGCATTTT
TRBV4-2	NA	NA	TRBJ1-5	CASSQRVGANQPQHF	TGTGCCAGCAGCCAGCGTGTAGGGGCCAATCAGCCCCAGCATTTT
TRBV28	NA	NA	TRBJ1-5	CASSLSPQGNQPQHF	TGTGCCAGCAGTTTATCCCCCCAGGGCAATCAGCCCCAGCATTTT
TRBV11-2	NA	TRBD2	TRBJ2-3	CASRQTSGRDTQYF	TGTGCCAGCAGACAGACTAGCGGGAGGGATACGCAGTATTTT
TRBV15	NA	TRBD2	TRBJ2-1	CATSREPGLAGGYNEQFF	TGTGCCACCAGCAGAGAGCCCGGACTAGCGGGGGGATACAATGAGCAGTTCTTC
TRBV7-3	NA	NA	TRBJ2-1	CASSLRPSEGQFF	TGTGCCAGCAGCCTCCGACCCAGTGAGGGGCAGTTCTTC
TRBV18	NA	TRBD2	TRBJ2-1	CASSLLAGEDEQFF	TGTGCCAGCTCACTTCTAGCGGGAGAGGATGAGCAGTTCTTC
TRBV6-5	NA	NA	TRBJ1-3	CASTITAGGNTIYF	TGTGCCAGCACTATAACAGCAGGAGGAAACACCATATATTTT